Described below is a single T cell receptor (beta chain) sequence and its context. The antigen remains undetermined. The sample belongs to a study of OX40 agonist ivuxolimab in advanced cancers. The table came from immunoSEQ multiplex PCR; TCRdb's copy has only in-frame clones and leaves some out. The sample yields about 76,000 clones, roughly 89% seen once. Germline V gene data show CDR1 as SGHRS and CDR2 as YFSETQ. The V and J ends lost 7 bases and 6 bases respectively, with 8 bases between them. This CDR3 region has 10 residues. General observations from the study: With doses of 0.1-3.0 mg/kg, partial responders showed among the lowest clonal expansion.

Sequenced here: CD4+ or CD8+ T cells sorted from blood, sampled in a trial of the OX40 agonist ivuxolimab. This chain joins TRBV5-1 and TRBJ2-7; D is undetermined. This receptor was taken from an adult with an advanced solid tumor such as melanoma, head and neck, liver or kidney cancer. In DNA, the CDR3 is TGCGCCAGCCCCGTGGGCGAGCAGTACTTC. Protein: CASPVGEQYF.